The clone carrying this T cell receptor beta chain was recorded a few times. Its antigen is unknown. The record originates from a study of blood T cells in healthy people across ages. Study-level background: About one barcoded beta molecule per two T cells was the capture yield of template switching. Study-wide points: Changes in expanded clonotypes were possibly confounded, as the CMV status of donors was unknown. Naive T cell percentage and TCR beta diversity correlated strongly.

The CDR3 has 12 amino acids. V lost 0 bases to trimming and J lost 5 bases, with 5 bases between them. Germline lookup yields CDR1 SGHDN and CDR2 FVKESK. A second PCR of roughly 7 to 11 cycles used a sample-barcoded 5' primer and a J-beta primer mix. Tags on each cDNA molecule came from a template-switch adaptor with 12 random nucleotides. TCRdb used MiXCR to reprocess the 5' RACE reads, holding one entry per CDR3 protein. The repertoire has hundreds of thousands of distinct CDR3 sequences, around 45% of them found once; the top ten carry approximately 20%. V and J are TRBV14 and TRBJ2-7, with D unresolved. The sequence came from a man aged 60-69 years in good health. The sequenced material came from blood. CDR3 residues: CASSQDYNEQYF. The CDR3 DNA reads TGTGCCAGCAGCCAAGATTACAACGAGCAGTACTTC.